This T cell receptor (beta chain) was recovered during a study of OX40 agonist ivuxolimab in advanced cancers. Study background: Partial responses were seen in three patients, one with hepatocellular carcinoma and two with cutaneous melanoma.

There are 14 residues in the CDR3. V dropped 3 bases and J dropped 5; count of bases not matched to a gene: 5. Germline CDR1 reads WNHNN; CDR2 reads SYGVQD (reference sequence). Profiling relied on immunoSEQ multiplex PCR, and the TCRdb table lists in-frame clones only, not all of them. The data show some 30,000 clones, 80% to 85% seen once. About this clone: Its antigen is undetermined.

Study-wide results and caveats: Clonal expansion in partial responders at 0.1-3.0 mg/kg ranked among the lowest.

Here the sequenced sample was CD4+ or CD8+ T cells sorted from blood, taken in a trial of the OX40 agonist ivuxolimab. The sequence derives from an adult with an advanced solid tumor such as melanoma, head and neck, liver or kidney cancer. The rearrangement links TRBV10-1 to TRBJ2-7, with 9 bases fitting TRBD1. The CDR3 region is CASSERDRVHEQYF. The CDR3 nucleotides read TGCGCCAGCAGTGAAAGGGACAGGGTCCACGAGCAGTACTTC.